This is a list of T cell receptor beta chains from one sample in a study of blood T cells in healthy people across ages. TCRdb re-called the 5' RACE reads with MiXCR, one entry per CDR3 protein. The data contain about 1.6 million distinct CDR3 sequences, 30% to 40% of them singletons. Material for sequencing was blood. The receptors were sampled from a woman aged 25 to 45 in good health. The CDR3 runs from the conserved cysteine through the conserved F or W. A D gene is named only where the DNA matches it firmly. Clone size appears in some rows only: once, few, many, or a class for an expanded clone.

clone_size	v_call	d_call	j_call	cdr3_nt	cdr3_aa
few	TRBV5-8	.	TRBJ2-7	TGTGCCAGCAGCGCCCGGACAGTCTACGAGCAGTACTTC	CASSARTVYEQYF
.	TRBV20-1	TRBD2	TRBJ2-1	TGCAGTGCTAGTAGCGGGAGAAGGACACACAATGAGCAGTTCTTC	CSASSGRRTHNEQFF
few	TRBV6-2/TRBV6-3	.	TRBJ1-5	TGTGCCAGCAGTTACAGGGGATCCACTCAGCCCCAGCATTTT	CASSYRGSTQPQHF
.	TRBV9	TRBD1	TRBJ1-5	TGTGCCAGCAGAGCCGACAGGGTTTGTCAGCCCCGGCATTTT	CASRADRVCQPRHF
.	TRBV6-2/TRBV6-3	TRBD2	TRBJ2-1	TGTGCCAGTTCGGGACTAGGGTACAATGAGCAGTTCTTC	CASSGLGYNEQFF
.	TRBV19	.	TRBJ1-5	TGTGCCAGTAGTATTACGGAAATAGATCAGCCCCAGCATTTT	CASSITEIDQPQHF
.	TRBV27	.	TRBJ2-7	TGTGCCACCAGGGGGGACGAGCAGTACTTC	CATRGDEQYF
.	TRBV20-1	TRBD2	TRBJ2-5	TGCAGTGCTAAGCGGGGTTTGGAGACCCAGTACTTC	CSAKRGLETQYF
few	TRBV7-2	TRBD1	TRBJ1-2	TGTGCCAGCAGCTTGGAAGGGGGCGGAAACTATGGCTACACCTTC	CASSLEGGGNYGYTF
many	TRBV12-3/TRBV12-4	.	TRBJ2-5	TGTGCCAGCAGTTCCATGGGGGAGACCCAGTACTTC	CASSSMGETQYF
once	TRBV5-1	.	TRBJ1-1	TGCGCCAGCAGCTGGGGGCCCAGGCGTCGGGCAGACACTGAAGCTTTCTTT	CASSWGPRRRADTEAFF
few	TRBV5-4	.	TRBJ2-3	TGTGCCAGCAGCTTGCAGTTGCGGGGCACAGATACGCAGTATTTT	CASSLQLRGTDTQYF
few	TRBV3-1	TRBD1	TRBJ1-5	TGTGCCAGCAGCCGGGACAGGGGAGATCAGCCCCAGCATTTT	CASSRDRGDQPQHF
.	TRBV20-1	TRBD2	TRBJ2-5	TGCAGTGCTAGGCCAACCGGGGGGGGCCAAGAGACCCAGTACTTC	CSARPTGGGQETQYF
.	TRBV6-6	.	TRBJ2-5	TGTGCCAGCACTGGGCACCTAGAAGAGTCCCAGTACTTC	CASTGHLEESQYF
.	TRBV20-1	.	TRBJ1-5	TGCAGTGCCTCGGGGACCGAGGGTCAGTGGCAGCCCCAGCATTTT	CSASGTEGQWQPQHF
.	TRBV12-3/TRBV12-4	.	TRBJ2-1	TGTGCCAGCAGTTTAGGGCAGGGACCATCCTACAATGAGCAGTTCTTC	CASSLGQGPSYNEQFF
.	TRBV14	TRBD1	TRBJ2-7	TGTGCCAGCAGCCACAGGGGGAGTTCCTACGAGCAGTACTTC	CASSHRGSSYEQYF
.	TRBV29-1	.	TRBJ2-3	TGCAGCGTTGTAAGTGACTACCATTACCCTAGCACAGATACGCAGTATTTT	CSVVSDYHYPSTDTQYF
.	TRBV4-1	TRBD1	TRBJ2-7	TGCGCCAGCAGCCAAGACTGGACAGGGGTCATTGCCTACGAGCAGTACTTC	CASSQDWTGVIAYEQYF
few	TRBV9	.	TRBJ2-7	TGTGCCAGCAGCGCCGTCGGGGGCACGGGCGAGCAGTACTTC	CASSAVGGTGEQYF
.	TRBV4-1	.	TRBJ2-5	TGCGCCAGCAGCCAAGATCCAAGGGACGAGCGGTACTTC	CASSQDPRDERYF
few	TRBV6-1	TRBD1	TRBJ1-2	TGTGCCAGCACCCTAGGGAACAGGGGGAACTATGGCTACACCTTC	CASTLGNRGNYGYTF
.	TRBV6-5	.	TRBJ2-5	TGTGCCAGCAGTTACTCGTGGAGGGGGCACCCAGAGACCCAGTACTTC	CASSYSWRGHPETQYF
few	TRBV6-1	.	TRBJ2-7	TGTGCCAGCAGCCAGATGATGGGGTACGAGCAGTACTTC	CASSQMMGYEQYF
few	TRBV28	TRBD1	TRBJ2-5	TGTGCCAGCAGCTCACCCCGGGACAGGGTGGCCGCGGAGACCCAGTACTTC	CASSSPRDRVAAETQYF
.	TRBV10-3	TRBD1	TRBJ1-1	TGTGCCATCGGGGGGACAGGGCCGAACACTGAAGCTTTCTTT	CAIGGTGPNTEAFF
.	TRBV3-1	.	TRBJ2-3	TGTGCCAGCAGCTCTACCTTACAGAATACGCAGTATTTT	CASSSTLQNTQYF
few	TRBV20-1	.	TRBJ2-1	TGCAGGCTGACGACTAATTCCAATGAGCAGTTCTTC	CRLTTNSNEQFF
.	TRBV6-2/TRBV6-3	TRBD2	TRBJ2-3	TGTGCCAGCAGTTCTCAACCGGGACTAGCTGCGGCAGATACGCAGTATTTT	CASSSQPGLAAADTQYF
few	TRBV5-6	TRBD2	TRBJ2-7	TGTGCCAGCAGCTCACTAGCGGGGGCCGCCTACGAGCAGTACTTC	CASSSLAGAAYEQYF
.	TRBV14	.	TRBJ2-1	TGTGCCAGCAGCCAAGATGGCACTAGCCTGGGCAATGAGCAGTTCTTC	CASSQDGTSLGNEQFF
.	TRBV11-2	TRBD1	TRBJ1-4	TGTGCCAGCAGCCTAACCGGGACAGGGACTGAAAAACTGTTTTTT	CASSLTGTGTEKLFF
once	TRBV7-3	TRBD1	TRBJ2-2	TGTGCCAGCAGCTCAGTGGGACAGGAGAACGGGGAGCTGTTTTTT	CASSSVGQENGELFF
.	TRBV4-1	.	TRBJ1-2	TGCGCCAGCAGACACGTGCTTGGGGGACCCTTAGGAGAAGGCTACACCTTC	CASRHVLGGPLGEGYTF
.	TRBV28	.	TRBJ2-1	TGTGCCAGCAGCACGGGACGGTCAAAGCGGTTCTTC	CASSTGRSKRFF
few	TRBV27	TRBD1	TRBJ2-5	TGTGCCAGCAGTTTATCTCCTACCGGGACAGGGATTCAAGAGACCCAGTACTTC	CASSLSPTGTGIQETQYF
.	TRBV2	TRBD2	TRBJ2-3	TGTGCCACACGACAGGGACTAGCGGGAGGGGGCACAGATACGCAGTATTTT	CATRQGLAGGGTDTQYF
.	TRBV7-3	.	TRBJ2-3	TGTGCCAGCAGCTTATACGGGAAGGGTCTTAGCACAGATACGCAGTATTTT	CASSLYGKGLSTDTQYF
.	TRBV27	.	TRBJ2-3	TGTGCTACCGGGCTGAGCACAGATACGCAGTATTTT	CATGLSTDTQYF
.	TRBV29-1	TRBD2	TRBJ2-3	TGCAGCGTTGATGCCCGGTTGGCTAGCGGGACGCATGGCACAGATACGCAGTATTTT	CSVDARLASGTHGTDTQYF
.	TRBV28	.	TRBJ2-7	TGTGCCAGCAGCCTCTTGAAGGGCGAGCAGTACTTC	CASSLLKGEQYF
.	TRBV5-8	.	TRBJ2-7	TGTGCCAGCAGCCACGTTGGGTACGAGCAGTACTTC	CASSHVGYEQYF
.	TRBV20-1	TRBD2	TRBJ2-3	TGCAGTGCTACCCCGGGGGGCGGGAGGGAATCTAGCACAGATACGCAGTATTTT	CSATPGGGRESSTDTQYF
.	TRBV6-1	.	TRBJ2-7	TGTGCCAGCAGTGGGTTTCAGGGCACCCTACACGCCTACGAGCAGTACTTC	CASSGFQGTLHAYEQYF
.	TRBV25-1	.	TRBJ1-1	TGTGCCAGCAGAGCAACAGGGCCGAGCACTGAAGCTTTCTTT	CASRATGPSTEAFF
.	TRBV7-3	.	TRBJ2-1	TGTGCCAGCAGCCCAAAGGCCTTTCTGGCGGGGCCTCTCAATGAGCAGTTCTTC	CASSPKAFLAGPLNEQFF
few	TRBV20-1	TRBD2	TRBJ2-7	TGCAGTGCTAGAGATCCGCTAGCGGGAGGAGGTGAGCAGTACTTC	CSARDPLAGGGEQYF
.	TRBV20-1	.	TRBJ1-5	TGCAGTGCGCCCGACAGTTATAGCAATCAGCCCCAGCATTTT	CSAPDSYSNQPQHF
.	TRBV28	.	TRBJ1-6	TGTGCCAGCAGTTTAGGACCCACGGGTTCACCCCTCCACTTT	CASSLGPTGSPLHF
many	TRBV11-2	.	TRBJ1-5	TGTGCCAGCAGCCATGAACCGGGACAGCCCCAGCATTTT	CASSHEPGQPQHF
.	TRBV4-1	TRBD1	TRBJ1-1	TGCGCCAGCAGCCACGGGGGAACAGGGGTTGGCACTGAAGCTTTCTTT	CASSHGGTGVGTEAFF
few	TRBV6-5	TRBD1	TRBJ2-5	TGTGCCAGCAGCTATAACCAGGGGACAGGGGGGCTCCAAGAGACCCAGTACTTC	CASSYNQGTGGLQETQYF
.	TRBV5-5	TRBD1	TRBJ2-7	TGTGCCAGCAGCGAGGACAGGGGGCTGGTTTACGAGCAGTACTTC	CASSEDRGLVYEQYF
few	TRBV20-1	TRBD1	TRBJ2-5	TGCAGTGCTAGGGACAGGATCCTCGCGCAAGAGACCCAGTACTTC	CSARDRILAQETQYF
few	TRBV6-6	TRBD1	TRBJ1-2	TGTGCCAGCAGTTTGAACCGGGGGACAGCATATGGCTACACCTTC	CASSLNRGTAYGYTF
few	TRBV6-1	.	TRBJ2-7	TGTGCCAGCACCGCCCGGGAAAAGCGGAGCTCCTACGAGCAGTACTTC	CASTAREKRSSYEQYF